This T cell receptor beta chain was sequenced for a study of blood T cell repertoires in COVID-19. TCRdb's copy holds only in-frame clones and misses some; the assay was immunoSEQ multiplex PCR. The sample includes around 260,000 clones, approximately 85% of them seen just once. V trimming: 7 bases; J trimming: 4 bases; junction bases outside the gene matches: 4. Germline loops: CDR1 MGHDK, CDR2 SYGVNS. The CDR3 covers 14 residues. The material sequenced was peripheral blood. This TCR derives from a human donor with COVID-19, enrolled during active disease. The donor label of this sample is uncertain. The chain joins TRBV25-1 to TRBJ2-1; 10 bases are a match to TRBD2. The CDR3 nucleotides are TGTGCCAGCAAAACTAGCGGGGCTTACAATGAGCAGTTCTTC. Its translation: CASKTSGAYNEQFF. The full variable domain, completed using reference TRBV25-1 and TRBJ2-1, is EADIYQTPRYLVIGTGKKITLECSQTMGHDKMYWYQQDPGMELHLIHYSYGVNSTEKGDLSSESTVSRIRTEHFPLTLESARPSHTSQYLCASKTSGAYNEQFFGPGTRLTVL.